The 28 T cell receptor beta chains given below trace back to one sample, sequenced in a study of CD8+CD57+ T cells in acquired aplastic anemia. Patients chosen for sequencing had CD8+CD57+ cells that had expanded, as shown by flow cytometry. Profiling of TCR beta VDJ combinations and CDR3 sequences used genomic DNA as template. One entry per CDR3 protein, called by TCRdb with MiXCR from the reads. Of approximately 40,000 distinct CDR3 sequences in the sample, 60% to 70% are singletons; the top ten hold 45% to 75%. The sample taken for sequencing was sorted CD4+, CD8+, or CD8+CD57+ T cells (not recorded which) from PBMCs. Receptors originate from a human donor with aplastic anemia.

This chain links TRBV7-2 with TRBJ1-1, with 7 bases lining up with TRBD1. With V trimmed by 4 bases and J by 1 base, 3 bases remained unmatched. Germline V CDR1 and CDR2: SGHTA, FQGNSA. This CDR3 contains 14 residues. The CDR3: CASSSRTGNTEAFF. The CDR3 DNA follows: TGTGCCAGCAGCTCTCGGACAGGGAACACTGAAGCTTTCTTT.

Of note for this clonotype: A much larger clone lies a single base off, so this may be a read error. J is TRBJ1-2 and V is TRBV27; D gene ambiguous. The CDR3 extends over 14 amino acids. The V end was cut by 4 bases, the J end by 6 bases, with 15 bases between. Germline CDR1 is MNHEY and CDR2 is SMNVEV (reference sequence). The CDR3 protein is CASSSLDFRNGYTF. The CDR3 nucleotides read TGTGCCAGCAGTTCACTCGATTTCAGGAATGGCTACACCTTC.

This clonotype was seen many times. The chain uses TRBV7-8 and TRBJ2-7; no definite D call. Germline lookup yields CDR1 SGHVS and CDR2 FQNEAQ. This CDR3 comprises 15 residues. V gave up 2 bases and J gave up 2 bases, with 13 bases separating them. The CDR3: CASSLSPGPAYEQYF. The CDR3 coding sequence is TGTGCCAGCAGCTTATCGCCCGGACCCGCCTACGAGCAGTACTTC.

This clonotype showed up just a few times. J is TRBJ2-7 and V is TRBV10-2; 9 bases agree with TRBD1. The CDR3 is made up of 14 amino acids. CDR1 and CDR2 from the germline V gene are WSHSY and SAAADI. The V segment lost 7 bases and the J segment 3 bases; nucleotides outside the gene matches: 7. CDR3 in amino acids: CASMGGQGIYEQYF. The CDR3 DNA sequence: TGCGCCAGCATGGGAGGACAGGGGATCTACGAGCAGTACTTC.

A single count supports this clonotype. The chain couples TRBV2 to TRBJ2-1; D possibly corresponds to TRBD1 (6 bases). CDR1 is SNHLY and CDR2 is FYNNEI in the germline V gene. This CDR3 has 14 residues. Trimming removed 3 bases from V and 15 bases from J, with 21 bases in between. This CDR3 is CASSENRVGIERFF. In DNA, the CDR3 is TGTGCCAGCAGTGAGAACAGGGTGGGAATAGAACGGTTCTTC.

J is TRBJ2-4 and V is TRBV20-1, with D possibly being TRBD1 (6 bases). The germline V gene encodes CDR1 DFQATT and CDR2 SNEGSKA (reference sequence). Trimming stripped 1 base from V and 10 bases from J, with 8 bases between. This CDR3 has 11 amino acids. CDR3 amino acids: CSARVDSIQYF. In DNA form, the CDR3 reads TGCAGTGCTAGAGTGGACAGTATTCAGTACTTC.

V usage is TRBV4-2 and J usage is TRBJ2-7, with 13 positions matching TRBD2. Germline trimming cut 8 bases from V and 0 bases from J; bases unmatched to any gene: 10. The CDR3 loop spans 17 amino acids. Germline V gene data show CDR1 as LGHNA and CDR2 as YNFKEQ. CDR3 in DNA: TGTGCCAGCTCCCGGACTAGCGGGGGAGGAAGCTCCTACGAGCAGTACTTC. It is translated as CASSRTSGGGSSYEQYF.

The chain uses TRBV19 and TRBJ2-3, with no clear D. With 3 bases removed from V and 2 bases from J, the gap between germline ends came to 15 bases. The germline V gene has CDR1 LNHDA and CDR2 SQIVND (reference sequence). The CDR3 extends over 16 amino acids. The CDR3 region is CASSIPQAFHTDTQYF. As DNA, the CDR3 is TGTGCCAGTAGTATTCCCCAGGCCTTCCACACAGATACGCAGTATTTT.

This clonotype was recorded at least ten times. The CDR3 nucleotides are TGTGCCAGCAGCTTAAACACCGGGGAGCTGTTTTTT. This encodes CASSLNTGELFF. The chain links TRBV7-8 to TRBJ2-2; D not resolved. V was pared by 2 bases and J by 2 bases, with 0 bases between. This CDR3 has 12 residues. Per germline, CDR1 SGHVS and CDR2 FQNEAQ.

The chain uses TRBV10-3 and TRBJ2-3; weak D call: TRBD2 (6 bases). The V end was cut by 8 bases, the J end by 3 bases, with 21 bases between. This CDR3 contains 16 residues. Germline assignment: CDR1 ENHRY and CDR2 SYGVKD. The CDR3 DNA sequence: TGTGCCATCCGTGGAACTGGGTCAGGAGGGACAGATACGCAGTATTTT. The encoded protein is CAIRGTGSGGTDTQYF.

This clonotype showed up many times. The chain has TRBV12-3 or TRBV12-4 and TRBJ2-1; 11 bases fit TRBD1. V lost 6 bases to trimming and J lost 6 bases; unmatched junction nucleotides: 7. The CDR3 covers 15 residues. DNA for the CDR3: TGTGCCAGCAGGCCCTTCGGGACAGGGGGCAATGAGCAGTTCTTC. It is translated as CASRPFGTGGNEQFF.

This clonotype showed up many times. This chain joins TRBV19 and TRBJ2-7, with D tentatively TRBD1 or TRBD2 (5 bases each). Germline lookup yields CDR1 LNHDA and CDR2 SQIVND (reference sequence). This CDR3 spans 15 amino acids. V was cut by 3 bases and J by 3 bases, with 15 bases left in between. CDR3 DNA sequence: TGTGCCAGTAGTATGTCGGGGACGGGGTTCTACGAGCAGTACTTC. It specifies CASSMSGTGFYEQYF.

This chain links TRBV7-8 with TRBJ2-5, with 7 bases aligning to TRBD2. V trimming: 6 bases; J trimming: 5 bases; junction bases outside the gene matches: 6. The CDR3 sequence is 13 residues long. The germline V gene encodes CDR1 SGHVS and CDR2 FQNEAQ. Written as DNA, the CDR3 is TGTGCCAGCAGTCGCGGGAGAAGGGAGACCCAGTACTTC. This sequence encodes CASSRGRRETQYF.

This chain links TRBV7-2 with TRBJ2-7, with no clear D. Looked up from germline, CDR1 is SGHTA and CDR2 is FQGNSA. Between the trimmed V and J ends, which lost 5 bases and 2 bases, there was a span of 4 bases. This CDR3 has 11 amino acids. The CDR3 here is CASSTAYEQYF. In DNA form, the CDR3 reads TGTGCCAGCAGCACAGCCTACGAGCAGTACTTC.

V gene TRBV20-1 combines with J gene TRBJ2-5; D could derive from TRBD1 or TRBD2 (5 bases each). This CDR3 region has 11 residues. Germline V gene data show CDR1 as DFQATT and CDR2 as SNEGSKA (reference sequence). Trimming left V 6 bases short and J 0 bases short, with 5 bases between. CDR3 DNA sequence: TGCAGTGCGGGACACCAAGAGACCCAGTACTTC. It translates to CSAGHQETQYF.

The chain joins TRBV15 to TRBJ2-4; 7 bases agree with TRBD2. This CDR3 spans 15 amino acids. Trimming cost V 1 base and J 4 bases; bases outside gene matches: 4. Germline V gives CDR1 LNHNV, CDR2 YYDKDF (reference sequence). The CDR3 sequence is CATSRVAGGKNIQYF. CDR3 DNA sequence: TGTGCCACCAGCAGAGTAGCGGGTGGGAAAAACATTCAGTACTTC.

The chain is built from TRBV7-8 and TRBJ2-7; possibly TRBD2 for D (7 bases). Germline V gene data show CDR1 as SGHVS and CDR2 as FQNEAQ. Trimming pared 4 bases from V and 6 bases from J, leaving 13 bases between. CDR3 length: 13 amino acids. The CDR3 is CASSSPGGGEQYF. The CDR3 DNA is TGTGCCAGCAGCTCCCCGGGGGGCGGCGAGCAGTACTTC.

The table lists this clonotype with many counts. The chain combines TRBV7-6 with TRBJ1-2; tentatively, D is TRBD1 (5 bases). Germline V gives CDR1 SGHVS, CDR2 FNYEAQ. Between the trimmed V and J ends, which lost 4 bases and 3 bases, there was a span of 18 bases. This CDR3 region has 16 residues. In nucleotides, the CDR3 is TGTGCCAGCAGCTATGGCCGGACCCGGGGCGACTATGGCTACACCTTC. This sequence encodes CASSYGRTRGDYGYTF.

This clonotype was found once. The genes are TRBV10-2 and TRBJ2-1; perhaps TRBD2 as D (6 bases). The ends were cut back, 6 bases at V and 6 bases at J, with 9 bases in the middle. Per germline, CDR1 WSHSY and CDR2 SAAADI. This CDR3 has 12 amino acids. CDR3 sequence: CASSLSGNEQFF. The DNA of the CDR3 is TGCGCCAGCAGCCTTAGCGGCAATGAGCAGTTCTTC.

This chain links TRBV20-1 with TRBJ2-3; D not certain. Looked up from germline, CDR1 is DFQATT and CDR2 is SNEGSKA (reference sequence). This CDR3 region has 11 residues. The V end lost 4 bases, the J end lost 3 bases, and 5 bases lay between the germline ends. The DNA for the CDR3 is TGCAGTGCTATACGTACAGATACGCAGTATTTT. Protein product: CSAIRTDTQYF.

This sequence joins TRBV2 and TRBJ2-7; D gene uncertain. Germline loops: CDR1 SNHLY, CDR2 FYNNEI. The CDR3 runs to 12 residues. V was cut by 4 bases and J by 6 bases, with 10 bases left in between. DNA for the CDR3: TGTGCCAGCAGTGTCTACCCCCTCGAGCAGTACTTC. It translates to CASSVYPLEQYF.

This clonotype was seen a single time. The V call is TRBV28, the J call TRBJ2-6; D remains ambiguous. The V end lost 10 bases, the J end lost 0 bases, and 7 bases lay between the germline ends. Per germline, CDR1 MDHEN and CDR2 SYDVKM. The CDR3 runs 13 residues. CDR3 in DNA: TGTGCCACCATGAGCTCTGGGGCCAACGTCCTGACTTTC. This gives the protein CATMSSGANVLTF.

The CDR3 sequence is CASSLTGQRVYEQYF. CDR3 DNA: TGCGCCAGCAGCTTGACGGGACAGCGAGTCTACGAGCAGTACTTC. The chain is built from TRBV5-1 and TRBJ2-7; TRBD1 agrees at 7 bases. Losses at the gene ends were 1 base for V and 3 bases for J; bases not matched to a gene: 7. CDR3 length: 15 residues. Germline-derived CDR1 and CDR2 are SGHRS and YFSETQ. Variable domain in full (rest from reference TRBV5-1 and TRBJ2-7): KAGVTQTPRYLIKTRGQQVTLSCSPISGHRSVSWYQQTPGQGLQFLFEYFSETQRNKGNFPGRFSGRQFSNSRSEMNVSTLELGDSALYLCASSLTGQRVYEQYFGPGTRLTVT.

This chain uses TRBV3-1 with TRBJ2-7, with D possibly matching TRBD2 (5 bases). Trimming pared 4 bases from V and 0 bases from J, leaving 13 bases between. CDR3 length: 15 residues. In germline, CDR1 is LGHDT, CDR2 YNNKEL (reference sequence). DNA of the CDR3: TGTGCCAGCAGCCCCCTAGCCGTAAGCTCCTACGAGCAGTACTTC. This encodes CASSPLAVSSYEQYF.

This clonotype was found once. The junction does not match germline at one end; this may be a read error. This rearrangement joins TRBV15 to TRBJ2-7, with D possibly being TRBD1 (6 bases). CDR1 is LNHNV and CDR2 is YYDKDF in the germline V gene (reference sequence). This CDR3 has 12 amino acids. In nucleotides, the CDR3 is TGTGCCACCAGTAGAAACAGGGACCAGACTCACTTC. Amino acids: CATSRNRDQTHF.

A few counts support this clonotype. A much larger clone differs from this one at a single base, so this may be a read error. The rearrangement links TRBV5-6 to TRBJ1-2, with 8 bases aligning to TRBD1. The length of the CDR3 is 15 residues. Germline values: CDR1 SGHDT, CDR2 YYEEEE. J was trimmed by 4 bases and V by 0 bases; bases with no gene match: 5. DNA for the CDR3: TGTGCCAGCAGCTTGGGGACAGGGACCTTCTATGGCTACACCTTC. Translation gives CASSLGTGTFYGYTF.

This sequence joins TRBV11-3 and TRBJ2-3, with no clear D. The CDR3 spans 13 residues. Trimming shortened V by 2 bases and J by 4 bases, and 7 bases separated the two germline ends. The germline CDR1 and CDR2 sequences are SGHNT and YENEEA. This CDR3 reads CASSLRLADTQYF. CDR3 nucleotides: TGTGCCAGCAGCTTAAGATTGGCAGATACGCAGTATTTT.

CDR3 sequence reads: CASSNGQPNTIYF. The CDR3 DNA reads as TGTGCCAGCAGCAACGGACAGCCGAACACCATATATTTT. This chain links TRBV7-2 with TRBJ1-3; D possibly corresponds to TRBD1 (6 bases). V lost 5 bases and J 7 bases, leaving 12 bases between the germline ends. There are 13 residues in the CDR3. Germline values: CDR1 SGHTA, CDR2 FQGNSA. The full variable domain, rest sourced from reference TRBV7-2 and TRBJ1-3, is GAGVSQSPSNKVTEKGKDVELRCDPISGHTALYWYRQSLGQGLEFLIYFQGNSAPDKSGLPSDRFSAERTGGSVSTLTIQRTQQEDSAVYLCASSNGQPNTIYFGEGSWLTVV.